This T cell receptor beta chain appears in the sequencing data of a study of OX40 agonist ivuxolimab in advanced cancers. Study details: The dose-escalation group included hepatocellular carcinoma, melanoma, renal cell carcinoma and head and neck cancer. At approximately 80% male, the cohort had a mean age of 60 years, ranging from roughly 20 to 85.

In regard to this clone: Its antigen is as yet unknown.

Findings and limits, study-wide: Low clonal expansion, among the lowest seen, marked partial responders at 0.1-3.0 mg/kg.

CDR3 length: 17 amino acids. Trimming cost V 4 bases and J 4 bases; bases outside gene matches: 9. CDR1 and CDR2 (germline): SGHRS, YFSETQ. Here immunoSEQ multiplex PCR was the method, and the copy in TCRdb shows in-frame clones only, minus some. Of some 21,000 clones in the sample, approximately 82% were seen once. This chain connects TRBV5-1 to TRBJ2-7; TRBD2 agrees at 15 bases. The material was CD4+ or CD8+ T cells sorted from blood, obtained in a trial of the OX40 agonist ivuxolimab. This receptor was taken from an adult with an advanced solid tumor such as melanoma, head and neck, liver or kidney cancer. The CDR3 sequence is CASSRTVGLAGGYEQYF. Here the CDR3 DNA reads TGCGCCAGCAGCCGTACGGTCGGACTAGCGGGAGGGTACGAGCAGTACTTC.